What follows is one T cell receptor (beta chain) and its context. This clonotype was detected many times. Its recognized antigen is unknown. Within one base of it there is no much larger clone, and no base qualities were kept. The receptor library was made with RT-PCR. Sequenced using an Illumina HiSeq 2500. Starting from the raw public reads, TCRdb applied fastp trimming at Q25, assembled clones with MiXCR and retained in-frame beta chains. Entries are consolidated by CDR3 protein sequence, retaining the most common genes and DNA. Across this sample there are roughly 670,000 distinct CDR3 sequences, with 11% to 15% seen only once. 7.6% of the sample goes to the ten largest clones. These data are taken from a study of response to subunit inactivated influenza vaccine (dated by TCRdb to the late 2010s). As for the study more broadly: To follow how T cells responded to a trivalent subunit inactivated influenza vaccine, the researchers relied on deep quantitative profiling of the T cell receptor repertoire.

The investigation overall reported the following: It was suggested by the authors that each seasonal influenza vaccination may recruit only a limited number of new T cells.

Sequences LGHNA (CDR1) and YNFKEQ (CDR2) are obtained from the germline V gene. V and J are truncated by 2 bases and 5 bases respectively, leaving an intervening sequence of 6 bases. The cysteine opens and the phenylalanine closes a CDR3 of 12 amino acids. Only the CDR3 DNA is retained, 36 bases long and in frame from the first base. The chain joins TRBV4-2 to TRBJ2-5, with no confident D gene call. This receptor was taken from a man in his fifties who received an inactivated influenza vaccine. Donor details come from another sample of the same person, matched by shared clones. The sample in question was PBMCs from blood, obtained approximately 15 days before vaccination. CDR3 reads: CASSQPGETQYF. The DNA reads TGTGCCAGCAGCCAACCCGGGGAGACCCAGTACTTC.